A selection of T cell receptor beta chains follows, all from one sample in a study of T-cell memory formation after mild COVID-19. TCRdb passed the 5' RACE reads through MiXCR, listing each CDR3 protein once. The repertoire holds approximately 180,000 distinct CDR3 sequences, with 16% as singletons. The sample taken for sequencing was PBMCs or a T cell subset sorted from them (not recorded which). These receptors were obtained from an adult woman who had mild COVID-19 (a few samples of this study predate the infection). Cell type and time point are not known. Both conserved end residues are part of each CDR3. The D gene is left open where the match is weak. Some rows mark clone size as missing; the rest say once, few, many or name a class of expanded clone.

J: TRBJ2-7
size: once
V: TRBV6-5
D: TRBD1
CDR3: CATAYYTGTGSWEQYF
DNA: TGTGCCACCGCCTATTACACCGGGACAGGATCATGGGAGCAGTACTTC

J: TRBJ1-2
size: few
V: TRBV3-1
D: TRBD1
CDR3: CASSRGQGAGYGYTF
DNA: TGTGCCAGCAGCCGAGGACAGGGGGCCGGCTATGGCTACACCTTC

J: TRBJ2-4
size: many
V: TRBV7-2
D: NA
CDR3: CASSPIGGNPYF
DNA: TGTGCCAGCAGCCCGATTGGGGGGAATCCGTACTTC

J: TRBJ1-2
size: NA
V: TRBV5-4
D: NA
CDR3: CASYGNNYGYTF
DNA: TGTGCCAGCTATGGAAATAACTATGGCTACACCTTC

J: TRBJ2-5
size: NA
V: TRBV7-2
D: NA
CDR3: CASSLGRRREETQYF
DNA: TGTGCCAGCAGCTTAGGGCGTCGGAGGGAAGAGACCCAGTACTTC

J: TRBJ2-5
size: few
V: TRBV5-1
D: NA
CDR3: CASSPGQARQETQYF
DNA: TGCGCCAGCAGCCCCGGACAAGCCCGTCAAGAGACCCAGTACTTC

J: TRBJ2-3
size: few
V: TRBV30
D: TRBD1
CDR3: CAWSQQGNTQYF
DNA: TGTGCCTGGAGTCAACAGGGGAATACGCAGTATTTT

J: TRBJ1-2
size: NA
V: TRBV12-3/TRBV12-4
D: TRBD1
CDR3: CASRRQGNYGYTF
DNA: TGTGCCAGCAGACGACAGGGGAACTATGGCTACACCTTC

J: TRBJ2-5
size: NA
V: TRBV12-3/TRBV12-4
D: NA
CDR3: CASSPDRGRKTQYF
DNA: TGTGCCAGCAGTCCCGATCGGGGGCGAAAGACCCAGTACTTC

J: TRBJ1-1
size: NA
V: TRBV12-3/TRBV12-4
D: NA
CDR3: CASSLTVRPNTEAFF
DNA: TGTGCCAGCAGTTTAACAGTCAGACCTAACACTGAAGCTTTCTTT

J: TRBJ2-1
size: few
V: TRBV29-1
D: NA
CDR3: CSVTRGPWEQFF
DNA: TGCAGCGTTACCCGGGGTCCTTGGGAGCAGTTCTTC

J: TRBJ2-5
size: many
V: TRBV7-6
D: NA
CDR3: CASSTGETQYF
DNA: TGTGCCAGCAGCACAGGAGAGACCCAGTACTTC

J: TRBJ2-3
size: few
V: TRBV7-9
D: TRBD1
CDR3: CASSPQTGWVSTDTQYF
DNA: TGTGCCAGCAGCCCCCAGACAGGGTGGGTTAGCACAGATACGCAGTATTTT

J: TRBJ1-5
size: NA
V: TRBV12-3/TRBV12-4
D: TRBD1
CDR3: CASGQGDQPQHF
DNA: TGTGCCAGTGGACAGGGGGATCAGCCCCAGCATTTT

J: TRBJ2-2
size: few
V: TRBV5-6
D: NA
CDR3: CASSLEGANTGELFF
DNA: TGTGCCAGCAGCTTGGAGGGCGCGAACACCGGGGAGCTGTTTTTT

J: TRBJ2-7
size: NA
V: TRBV7-2
D: NA
CDR3: CASSLVQATKTVSYEQYF
DNA: TGTGCCAGCAGTTTAGTCCAGGCTACCAAGACTGTCTCCTACGAGCAGTACTTC

J: TRBJ2-3
size: few
V: TRBV12-3/TRBV12-4
D: NA
CDR3: CASLAKGGATDTQYF
DNA: TGTGCCAGCCTCGCGAAGGGGGGGGCCACAGATACGCAGTATTTT

J: TRBJ1-5
size: NA
V: TRBV20-1
D: NA
CDR3: CSARDELGAQPQHF
DNA: TGCAGTGCTAGAGATGAGTTAGGGGCTCAGCCCCAGCATTTT

J: TRBJ1-2
size: NA
V: TRBV5-1
D: TRBD1
CDR3: CASSLPGTGGSGYTF
DNA: TGCGCCAGCAGCTTACCCGGGACAGGGGGTTCTGGCTACACCTTC

J: TRBJ2-2
size: few
V: TRBV12-3/TRBV12-4
D: TRBD2
CDR3: CASSKTSGSGGELFF
DNA: TGTGCCAGCAGTAAGACTAGCGGGAGTGGCGGGGAGCTGTTTTTT

J: TRBJ2-5
size: NA
V: TRBV12-3/TRBV12-4
D: NA
CDR3: CASSFRGVQETQYF
DNA: TGTGCCAGCAGTTTCCGAGGAGTACAAGAGACCCAGTACTTC

J: TRBJ2-3
size: NA
V: TRBV12-3/TRBV12-4
D: TRBD2
CDR3: CASSFSGGSDTQYF
DNA: TGTGCCAGCAGTTTTTCGGGGGGGTCCGATACGCAGTATTTT

J: TRBJ2-7
size: many
V: TRBV5-1
D: TRBD2
CDR3: CASSLIQGTSGHYEQYF
DNA: TGCGCCAGCAGCTTGATACAGGGGACTAGCGGGCACTACGAGCAGTACTTC